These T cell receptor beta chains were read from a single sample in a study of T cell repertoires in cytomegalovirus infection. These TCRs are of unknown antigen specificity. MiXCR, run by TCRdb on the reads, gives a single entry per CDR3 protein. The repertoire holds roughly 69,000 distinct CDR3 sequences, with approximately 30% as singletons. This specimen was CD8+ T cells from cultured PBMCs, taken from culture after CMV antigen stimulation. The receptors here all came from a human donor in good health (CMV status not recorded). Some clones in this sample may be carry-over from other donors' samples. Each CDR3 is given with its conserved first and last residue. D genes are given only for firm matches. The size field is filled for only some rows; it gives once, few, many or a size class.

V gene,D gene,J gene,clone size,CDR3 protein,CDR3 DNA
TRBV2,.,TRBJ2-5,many,CASSEADRQETQYF,TGTGCCAGCAGTGAAGCCGACAGACAAGAGACCCAGTACTTC
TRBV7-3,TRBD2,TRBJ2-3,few,CASSLASGATDTQYF,TGTGCCAGCAGCTTGGCTAGCGGGGCCACAGATACGCAGTATTTT
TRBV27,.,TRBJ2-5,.,CASTFQETQYF,TGTGCCAGCACCTTCCAAGAGACCCAGTACTTC
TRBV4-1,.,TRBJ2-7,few,CASSQGNAYEQYF,TGCGCCAGCAGCCAAGGGAATGCCTACGAGCAGTACTTC
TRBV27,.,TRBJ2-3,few,CASSDMDGSTDTQYF,TGTGCCAGCAGTGATATGGACGGAAGCACAGATACGCAGTATTTT
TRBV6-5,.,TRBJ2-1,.,CASSYSTTDYNEQFF,TGTGCCAGCAGTTACTCGACGACAGACTACAATGAGCAGTTCTTC
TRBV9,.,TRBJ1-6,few,CASSSARGEGSPLHF,TGTGCCAGCAGCTCCGCCCGGGGGGAAGGTTCACCCCTCCACTTT
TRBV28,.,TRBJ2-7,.,CASSLYRYEQYF,TGTGCCAGCAGTTTATACCGCTACGAGCAGTACTTC
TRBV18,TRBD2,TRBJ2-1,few,CASSPPETSYVEQFF,TGTGCCAGCTCACCTCCGGAGACTAGCTACGTTGAGCAGTTCTTC
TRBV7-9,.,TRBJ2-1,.,CASSLGVEINEQFF,TGTGCCAGCAGTTTAGGTGTGGAGATAAATGAGCAGTTCTTC
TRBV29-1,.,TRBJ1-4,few,CSVVDRHATNEKLFF,TGCAGCGTTGTGGACAGACATGCAACTAATGAAAAACTGTTTTTT
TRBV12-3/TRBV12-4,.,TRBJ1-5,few,CASSSSGISNQPQHF,TGTGCCAGCAGTTCTTCCGGGATTTCCAATCAGCCCCAGCATTTT
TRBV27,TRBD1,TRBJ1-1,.,CASQDRARTEAFF,TGTGCCAGCCAGGACAGGGCGAGGACTGAAGCTTTCTTT
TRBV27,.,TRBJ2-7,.,CASSSQGGYEQYF,TGTGCCAGCAGTTCCCAGGGGGGCTACGAGCAGTACTTC
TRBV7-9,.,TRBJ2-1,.,CASSLVVKYNEQFF,TGTGCCAGCAGCTTAGTGGTGAAATACAATGAGCAGTTCTTC
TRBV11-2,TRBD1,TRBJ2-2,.,CASSFAPTGQANTGELFF,TGTGCCAGCAGCTTTGCCCCCACAGGACAGGCGAACACCGGGGAGCTGTTTTTT
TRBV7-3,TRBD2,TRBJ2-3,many,CASSFSGAFTDTQYF,TGTGCCAGCAGCTTTAGCGGGGCTTTCACAGATACGCAGTATTTT
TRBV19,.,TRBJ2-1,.,CASSPGDPSYNEQFF,TGTGCCAGTAGCCCGGGGGATCCTTCCTACAATGAGCAGTTCTTC
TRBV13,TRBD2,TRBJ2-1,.,CASSTRLAGGLSEQFF,TGTGCCAGCAGCACGAGACTAGCGGGGGGGCTAAGTGAGCAGTTCTTC
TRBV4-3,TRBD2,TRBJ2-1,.,CASSQDALAGARNEQFF,TGCGCCAGCAGCCAAGATGCCCTAGCGGGGGCCAGGAATGAGCAGTTCTTC
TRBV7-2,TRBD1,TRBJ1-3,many,CASSQPTGGVNTIYF,TGTGCCAGCAGCCAACCTACAGGGGGGGTAAACACCATATATTTT
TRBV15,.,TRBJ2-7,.,CATSRDGPASMDEQYF,TGTGCCACCAGCAGAGACGGACCGGCCTCTATGGACGAGCAGTACTTC
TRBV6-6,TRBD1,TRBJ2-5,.,CASTPQDRGETQYF,TGTGCCAGCACCCCCCAGGACAGGGGGGAGACCCAGTACTTC
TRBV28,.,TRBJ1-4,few,CGAGFEKLFF,TGTGGGGCAGGGTTTGAAAAACTGTTTTTT
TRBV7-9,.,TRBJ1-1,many,CASSPQGYTEAFF,TGTGCCAGCAGCCCCCAGGGTTACACTGAAGCTTTCTTT